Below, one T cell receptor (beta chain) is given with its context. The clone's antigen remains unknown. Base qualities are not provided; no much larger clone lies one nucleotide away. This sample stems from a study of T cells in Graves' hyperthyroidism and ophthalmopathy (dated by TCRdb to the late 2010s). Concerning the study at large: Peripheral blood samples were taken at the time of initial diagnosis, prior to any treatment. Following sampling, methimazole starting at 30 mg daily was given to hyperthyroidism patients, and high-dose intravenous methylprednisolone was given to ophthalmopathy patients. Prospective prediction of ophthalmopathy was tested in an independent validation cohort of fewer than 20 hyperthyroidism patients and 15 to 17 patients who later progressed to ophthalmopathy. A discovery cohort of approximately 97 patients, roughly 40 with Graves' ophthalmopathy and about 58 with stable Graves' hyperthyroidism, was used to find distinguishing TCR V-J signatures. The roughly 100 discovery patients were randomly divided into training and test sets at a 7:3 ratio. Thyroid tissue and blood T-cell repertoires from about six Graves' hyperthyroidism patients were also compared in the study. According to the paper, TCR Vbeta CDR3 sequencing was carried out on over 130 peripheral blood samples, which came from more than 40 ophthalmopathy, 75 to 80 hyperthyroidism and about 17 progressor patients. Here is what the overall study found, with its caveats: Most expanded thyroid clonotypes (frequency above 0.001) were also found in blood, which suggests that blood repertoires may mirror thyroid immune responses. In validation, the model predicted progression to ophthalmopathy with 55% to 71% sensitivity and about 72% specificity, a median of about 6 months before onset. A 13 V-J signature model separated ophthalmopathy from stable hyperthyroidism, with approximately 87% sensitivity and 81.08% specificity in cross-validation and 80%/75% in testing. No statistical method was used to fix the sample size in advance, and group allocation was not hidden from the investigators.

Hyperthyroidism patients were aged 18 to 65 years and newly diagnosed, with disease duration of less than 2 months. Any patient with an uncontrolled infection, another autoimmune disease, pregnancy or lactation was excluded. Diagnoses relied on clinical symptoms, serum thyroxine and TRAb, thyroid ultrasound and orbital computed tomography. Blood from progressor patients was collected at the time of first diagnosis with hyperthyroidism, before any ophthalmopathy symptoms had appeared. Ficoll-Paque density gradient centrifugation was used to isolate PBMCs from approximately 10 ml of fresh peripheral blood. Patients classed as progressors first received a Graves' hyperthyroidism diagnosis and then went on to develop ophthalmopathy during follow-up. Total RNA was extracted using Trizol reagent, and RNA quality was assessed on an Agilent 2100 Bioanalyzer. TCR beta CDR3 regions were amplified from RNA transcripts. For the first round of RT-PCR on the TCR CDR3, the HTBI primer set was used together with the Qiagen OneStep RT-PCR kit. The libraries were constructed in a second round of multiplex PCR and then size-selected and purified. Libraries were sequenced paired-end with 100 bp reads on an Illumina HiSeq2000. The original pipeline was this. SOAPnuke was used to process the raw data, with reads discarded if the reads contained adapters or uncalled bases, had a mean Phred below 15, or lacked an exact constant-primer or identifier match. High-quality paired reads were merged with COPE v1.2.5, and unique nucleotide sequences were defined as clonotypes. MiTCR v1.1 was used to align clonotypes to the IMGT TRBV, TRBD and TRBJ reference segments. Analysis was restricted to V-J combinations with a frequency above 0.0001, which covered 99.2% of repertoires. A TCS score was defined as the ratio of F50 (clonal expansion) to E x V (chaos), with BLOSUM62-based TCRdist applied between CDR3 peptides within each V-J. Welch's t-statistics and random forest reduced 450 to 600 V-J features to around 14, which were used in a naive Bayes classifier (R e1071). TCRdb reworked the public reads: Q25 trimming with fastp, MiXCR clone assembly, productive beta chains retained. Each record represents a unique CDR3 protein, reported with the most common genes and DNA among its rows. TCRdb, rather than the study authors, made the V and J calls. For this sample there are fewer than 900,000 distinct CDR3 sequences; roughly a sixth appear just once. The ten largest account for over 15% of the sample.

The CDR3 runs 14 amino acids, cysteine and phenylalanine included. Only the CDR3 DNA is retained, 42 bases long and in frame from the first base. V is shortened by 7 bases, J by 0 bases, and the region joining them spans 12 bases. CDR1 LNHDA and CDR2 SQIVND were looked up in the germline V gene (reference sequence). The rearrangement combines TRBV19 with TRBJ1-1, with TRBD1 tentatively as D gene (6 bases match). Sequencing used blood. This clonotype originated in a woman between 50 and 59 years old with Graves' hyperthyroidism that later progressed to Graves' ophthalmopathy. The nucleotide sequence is TGTGCCAGTAATTACAGGGACATGAACACTGAAGCTTTCTTT. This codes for CASNYRDMNTEAFF.